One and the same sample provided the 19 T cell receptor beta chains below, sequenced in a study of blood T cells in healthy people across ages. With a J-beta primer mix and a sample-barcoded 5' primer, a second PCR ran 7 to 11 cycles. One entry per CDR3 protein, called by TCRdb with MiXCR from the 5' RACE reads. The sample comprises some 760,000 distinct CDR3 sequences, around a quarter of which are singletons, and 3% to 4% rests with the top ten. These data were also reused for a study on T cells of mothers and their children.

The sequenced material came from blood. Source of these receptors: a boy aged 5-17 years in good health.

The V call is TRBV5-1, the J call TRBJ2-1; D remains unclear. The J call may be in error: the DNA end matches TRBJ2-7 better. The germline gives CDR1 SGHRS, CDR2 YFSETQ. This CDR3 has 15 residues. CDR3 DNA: TGCGCCAGCAGCCGGCGGAAGGAATACTCCTACGAGCAGTACTTC. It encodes CASSRRKEYSYEQYF.

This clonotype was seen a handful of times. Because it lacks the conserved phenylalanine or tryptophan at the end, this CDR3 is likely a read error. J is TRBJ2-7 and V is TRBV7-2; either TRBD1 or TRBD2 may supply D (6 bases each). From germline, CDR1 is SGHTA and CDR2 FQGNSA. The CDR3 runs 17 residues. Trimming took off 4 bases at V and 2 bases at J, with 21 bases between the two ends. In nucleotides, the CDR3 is TGTGCCAGCAGCTCGGTAGGAGGGGGGCAAAACGCCTACGAGCAGTACCTC. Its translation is CASSSVGGGQNAYEQYL.

The DNA of the CDR3 is TGCAGTGCGGGGGGACTAGCGGGGGACCACGATACGCAGTATTTT. This sequence encodes CSAGGLAGDHDTQYF. The V and J genes are TRBV20-1 and TRBJ2-3; 14 bases fit TRBD2. Germline V lookup: CDR1 DFQATT, CDR2 SNEGSKA (reference sequence). This CDR3 region has 15 residues. V dropped 6 bases and J dropped 6; count of bases not matched to a gene: 8.

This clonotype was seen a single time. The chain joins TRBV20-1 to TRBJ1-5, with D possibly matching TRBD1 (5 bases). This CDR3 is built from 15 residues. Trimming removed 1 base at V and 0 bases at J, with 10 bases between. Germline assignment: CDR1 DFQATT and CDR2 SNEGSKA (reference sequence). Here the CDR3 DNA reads TGCAGTGCTAGAGCAGGGTGGGATAGCAATCAGCCCCAGCATTTT. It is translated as CSARAGWDSNQPQHF.

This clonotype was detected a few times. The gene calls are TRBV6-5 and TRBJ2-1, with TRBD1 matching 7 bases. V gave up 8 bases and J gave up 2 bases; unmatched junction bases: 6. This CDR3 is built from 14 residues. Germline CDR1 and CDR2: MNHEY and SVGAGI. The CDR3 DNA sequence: TGTGCCAGCGGGAGACAGGGTACCTACAATGAGCAGTTCTTC. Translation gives CASGRQGTYNEQFF.

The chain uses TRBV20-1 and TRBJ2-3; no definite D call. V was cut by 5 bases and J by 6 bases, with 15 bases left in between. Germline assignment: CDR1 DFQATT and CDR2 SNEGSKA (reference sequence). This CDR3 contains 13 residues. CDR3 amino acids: CSAAYSYSDTQYF. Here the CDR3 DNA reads TGCAGTGCTGCCTATTCTTATTCGGATACGCAGTATTTT.

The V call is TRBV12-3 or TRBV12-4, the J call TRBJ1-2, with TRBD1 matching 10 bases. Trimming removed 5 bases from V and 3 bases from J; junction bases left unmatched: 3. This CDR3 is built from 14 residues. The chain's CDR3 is CASSTGTGDYGYTF. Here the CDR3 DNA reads TGTGCCAGCAGTACCGGGACAGGGGACTATGGCTACACCTTC.

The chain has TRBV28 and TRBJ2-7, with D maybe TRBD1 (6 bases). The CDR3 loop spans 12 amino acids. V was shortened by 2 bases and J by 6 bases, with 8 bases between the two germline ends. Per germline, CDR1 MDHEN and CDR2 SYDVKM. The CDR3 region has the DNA TGTGCCAGCAGTTTAACAGGGTCCGAGCAGTACTTC. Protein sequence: CASSLTGSEQYF.

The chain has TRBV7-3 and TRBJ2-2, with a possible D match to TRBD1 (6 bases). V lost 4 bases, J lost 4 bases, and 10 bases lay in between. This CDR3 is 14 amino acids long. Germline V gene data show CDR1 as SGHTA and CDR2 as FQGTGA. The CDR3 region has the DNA TGTGCCAGCAGCTCACAACAGGGCACCGGGGAGCTGTTTTTT. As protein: CASSSQQGTGELFF.

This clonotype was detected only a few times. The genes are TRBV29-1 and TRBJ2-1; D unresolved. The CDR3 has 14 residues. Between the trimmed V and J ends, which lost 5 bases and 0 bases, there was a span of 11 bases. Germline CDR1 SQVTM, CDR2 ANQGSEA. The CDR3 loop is CSVLTVGSYNEQFF. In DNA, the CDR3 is TGCAGCGTTTTGACGGTAGGCTCCTACAATGAGCAGTTCTTC.

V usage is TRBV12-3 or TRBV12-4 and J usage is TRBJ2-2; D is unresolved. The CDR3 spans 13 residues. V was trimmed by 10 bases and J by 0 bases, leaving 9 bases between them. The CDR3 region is CATQDTNTGELFF. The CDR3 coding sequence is TGTGCCACCCAAGACACGAACACCGGGGAGCTGTTTTTT.

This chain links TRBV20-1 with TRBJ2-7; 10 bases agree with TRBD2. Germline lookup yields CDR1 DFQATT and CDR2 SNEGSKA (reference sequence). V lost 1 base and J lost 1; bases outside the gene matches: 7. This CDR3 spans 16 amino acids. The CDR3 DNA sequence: TGCAGTGCTAGAGGTAGGACTAGCGGAGGGTCCTACGAGCAGTACTTC. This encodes CSARGRTSGGSYEQYF.

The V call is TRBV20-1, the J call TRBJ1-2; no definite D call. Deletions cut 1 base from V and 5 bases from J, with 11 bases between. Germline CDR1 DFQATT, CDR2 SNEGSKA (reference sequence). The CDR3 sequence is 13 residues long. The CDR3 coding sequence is TGCAGTGCTAGAGGAGTAGGCCTATATGGCTACACCTTC. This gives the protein CSARGVGLYGYTF.

Here the CDR3 DNA reads TGTGCCAGTAGTATCGGACAGGGGGCGGCCTACGAGCAGTACTTC. Its protein is CASSIGQGAAYEQYF. The chain carries TRBV19 and TRBJ2-7; 11 bases agree with TRBD1. Trimming took 3 bases from V and 2 from J; bases not matched to a gene: 3. Germline V CDR1 and CDR2: LNHDA, SQIVND (reference sequence). The CDR3 covers 15 residues. The variable domain in full, with the rest retrieved from reference TRBV19 and TRBJ2-7, is DGGITQSPKYLFRKEGQNVTLSCEQNLNHDAMYWYRQDPGQGLRLIYYSQIVNDFQKGDIAEGYSVSREKKESFPLTVTSAQKNPTAFYLCASSIGQGAAYEQYFGPGTRLTVT.

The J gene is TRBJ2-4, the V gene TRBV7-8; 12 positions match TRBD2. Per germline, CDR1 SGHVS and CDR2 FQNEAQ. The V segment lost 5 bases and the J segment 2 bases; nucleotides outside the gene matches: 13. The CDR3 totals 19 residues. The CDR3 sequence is CASSRPFGTSGSSKNIQYF. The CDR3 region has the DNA TGTGCCAGCAGCCGCCCCTTTGGGACTAGCGGGTCGTCCAAAAACATTCAGTACTTC.

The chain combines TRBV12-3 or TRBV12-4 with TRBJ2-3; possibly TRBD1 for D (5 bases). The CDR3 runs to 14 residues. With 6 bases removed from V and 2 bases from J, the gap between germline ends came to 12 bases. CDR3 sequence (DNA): TGTGCCAGCAGGCAGTTCAGGGACACAGATACGCAGTATTTT. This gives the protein CASRQFRDTDTQYF.

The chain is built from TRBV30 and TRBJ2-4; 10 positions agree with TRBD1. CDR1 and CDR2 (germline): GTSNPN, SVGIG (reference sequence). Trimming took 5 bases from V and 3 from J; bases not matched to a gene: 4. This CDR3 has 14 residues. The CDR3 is CAWDRGRSKNIQYF. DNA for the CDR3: TGTGCCTGGGACAGGGGGCGCAGCAAAAACATTCAGTACTTC.

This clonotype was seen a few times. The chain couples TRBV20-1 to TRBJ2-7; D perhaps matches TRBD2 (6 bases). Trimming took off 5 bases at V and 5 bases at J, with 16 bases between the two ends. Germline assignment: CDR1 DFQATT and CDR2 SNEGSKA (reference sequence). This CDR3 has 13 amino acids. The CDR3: CSASSGPPHEQYF. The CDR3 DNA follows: TGCAGTGCTTCCAGCGGGCCTCCACACGAGCAGTACTTC.

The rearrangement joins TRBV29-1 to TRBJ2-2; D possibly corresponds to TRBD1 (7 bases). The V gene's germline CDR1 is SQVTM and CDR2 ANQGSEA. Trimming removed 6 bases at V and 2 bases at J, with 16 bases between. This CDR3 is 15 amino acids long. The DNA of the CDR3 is TGCAGCGTCGATGGGGGGACAGCTAACACCGGGGAGCTGTTTTTT. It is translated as CSVDGGTANTGELFF.